The sequence of this TCR beta chain was determined in a study of cytomegalovirus exposure and HLA in healthy donors. Study details: The early release's HLA-typed donors yielded 70 million to 85 million unique TCRs. Findings and caveats of the study: An analysis was carried out at a later point. It showed that HLA-associated TCR beta chains were more clonally expanded than equally common non-associated chains.

With 60 Vbeta and 13 Jbeta primers, the PCR was carried out. The protocol was immunoSEQ multiplex PCR, while the TCRdb copy is restricted to in-frame clones and leaves out a portion. This sample carries roughly 200,000 clones, approximately 86% of them seen once, and the ten largest clones take around 0.3%. Comment on this clone: Antigen: not known.

This sequence was found in a woman aged 30 to 39 in good health and CMV-seronegative. The sample taken for sequencing was PBMCs.

In DNA form, the CDR3 reads TGTGCCAGCAGTCCGGGGACAGGGGTGGAAGCTTTCTTT. It translates to CASSPGTGVEAFF. The V gene is TRBV27, the J gene TRBJ1-1; 10 nucleotides align to TRBD1. Looked up from germline, CDR1 is MNHEY and CDR2 is SMNVEV (reference sequence). The V gene end was trimmed by 5 bases and the J gene end by 8 bases; junction bases not matched to a gene: 5. This CDR3 region has 13 residues.